Following are 15 T cell receptor beta chains from one sample sequenced in a study of blood T cell repertoires in COVID-19. Clones were sequenced by immunoSEQ multiplex PCR, and TCRdb holds only the in-frame ones, with some missing. The sample holds fewer than 600,000 clones, approximately 89% seen once. Input material: peripheral blood. These TCRs come from a man aged 18 to 29 with COVID-19, enrolled during active disease.

V and J are TRBV12-3 or TRBV12-4 and TRBJ1-1, with a possible D match to TRBD1 (6 bases). V dropped 6 bases and J dropped 4 bases, with 9 bases sitting between them. The CDR3 totals 12 residues. This CDR3 is CASSTGFTEAFF. CDR3 nucleotide sequence: TGTGCCAGCAGCACAGGGTTCACTGAAGCTTTCTTT.

This chain uses TRBV15 with TRBJ2-5; maybe TRBD1 (5 bases). Germline CDR1 LNHNV, CDR2 YYDKDF (reference sequence). The CDR3 runs to 17 residues. V was shortened by 5 bases and J by 2 bases, with 21 bases between the two germline ends. The CDR3 nucleotides are TGTGCCACCAGCGGGGTGCAGGGATCCTTCATTCAAGAGACCCAGTACTTC. Translation: CATSGVQGSFIQETQYF.

The chain carries TRBV4-1 and TRBJ2-7, with 7 bases that match TRBD2. CDR1 and CDR2 (germline): MGHRA, YSYEKL. CDR3 length: 16 residues. V was pared by 4 bases and J by 0 bases, with 9 bases of the junction left unmatched. CDR3 DNA: TGCGCCAGCAGCCCTCCCCTGGGAGGGAGCTCCTACGAGCAGTACTTC. It translates to CASSPPLGGSSYEQYF.

The CDR3 loop reads CATSDPRMSNQPQHF. The DNA for the CDR3 is TGTGCCACCAGTGATCCGAGGATGAGCAATCAGCCCCAGCATTTT. The V gene is TRBV24-1, the J gene TRBJ1-5; no firm D call. The ends were cut back, 3 bases at V and 1 base at J, with 9 bases in the middle. The germline V gene has CDR1 KGHDR and CDR2 SFDVKD. The CDR3 has 15 residues.

The rearrangement links TRBV13 to TRBJ2-1, with TRBD2 identical over 10 bases. Germline loops: CDR1 PRHDT, CDR2 FYEKMQ (reference sequence). CDR3 length: 15 amino acids. Trimming removed 4 bases from V and 4 bases from J; junction bases left unmatched: 4. CDR3 in DNA: TGTGCCAGCAGCTCCCTAGCGGGAGTTTACAATGAGCAGTTCTTC. Amino acid sequence: CASSSLAGVYNEQFF.

The J gene is TRBJ2-5, the V gene TRBV4-2; 9 nucleotides agree with TRBD2. Germline V gene lookup returns CDR1 LGHNA and CDR2 YNFKEQ. The V gene end was trimmed by 4 bases and the J gene end by 1 base; junction bases not matched to a gene: 7. The CDR3 totals 16 residues. CDR3 DNA: TGTGCCAGCAGCCTAAGCGGGGGGTTATCCCAAGAGACCCAGTACTTC. Translating gives CASSLSGGLSQETQYF.

The rearrangement links TRBV7-9 to TRBJ1-1, with a possible D match to TRBD1 (5 bases). CDR1 is SEHNR and CDR2 is FQNEAQ in the germline V gene (reference sequence). V lost 0 bases to trimming and J lost 6 bases, with 8 bases between them. This CDR3 has 13 amino acids. The DNA for the CDR3 is TGTGCCAGCAGCTTAGCAGGGGAACCTGAAGCTTTCTTT. It codes for CASSLAGEPEAFF.

The V and J genes are TRBV10-2 and TRBJ2-7; D perhaps matches TRBD1 (6 bases). CDR1 and CDR2 from the germline V gene are WSHSY and SAAADI. The CDR3 length is 15 residues. V lost 2 bases and J lost 3, with 14 bases in between. The CDR3 nucleotides read TGCGCCAGCAGTGAGGCCCGACAGGAACACTACGAGCAGTACTTC. Its translation is CASSEARQEHYEQYF.

The chain links TRBV4-1 to TRBJ2-7; 7 nucleotides align to TRBD2. CDR1 and CDR2 from the germline V gene are MGHRA and YSYEKL. Unmatched junction bases numbered 10, after V lost 4 bases and J lost 4 bases. The CDR3 has 15 residues. This CDR3 is CASSPTLGGSYEQYF. The CDR3 region has the DNA TGCGCCAGCAGCCCAACTTTGGGCGGGAGTTACGAGCAGTACTTC.

The CDR3, as DNA: TGTGCCAGCTCACCTTCTAGCGGGGTCCAAGAGACCCAGTACTTC. Translation: CASSPSSGVQETQYF. The gene calls are TRBV18 and TRBJ2-5; 9 bases match TRBD2. Trimming cost V 3 bases and J 1 base; bases outside gene matches: 3. The germline CDR1 and CDR2 sequences are KGHSH and LQKENI. This CDR3 has 15 amino acids.

This chain uses TRBV18 with TRBJ2-5; maybe TRBD2 (5 bases). Germline assignment: CDR1 KGHSH and CDR2 LQKENI. The CDR3 loop spans 14 amino acids. V was clipped by 2 bases and J by 5 bases, with 12 bases between them. Here the CDR3 DNA reads TGTGCCAGCTCACCAAAGGCTAGCCTGGAGACCCAGTACTTC. It codes for CASSPKASLETQYF. Supplemented by reference TRBV18 and TRBJ2-5, the full variable domain reads NAGVMQNPRHLVRRRGQEARLRCSPMKGHSHVYWYRQLPEEGLKFMVYLQKENIIDESGMPKERFSAEFPKEGPSILRIQQVVRGDSAAYFCASSPKASLETQYFGPGTRLLVL.

The chain is built from TRBV27 and TRBJ2-6; 8 bases are a match to TRBD1. The CDR3 extends over 15 amino acids. J lost 1 base, V lost 6 bases, and 2 bases had no gene match. The germline V gene encodes CDR1 MNHEY and CDR2 SMNVEV (reference sequence). CDR3 nucleotide sequence: TGTGCCAGCAGACGGACAGGGTCTGGGGCCAACGTCCTGACTTTC. The encoded protein is CASRRTGSGANVLTF.

This chain links TRBV5-1 with TRBJ2-5; 8 positions agree with TRBD1. This CDR3 has 13 amino acids. Trimming took 4 bases from V and 5 from J; bases not matched to a gene: 4. The germline V gene encodes CDR1 SGHRS and CDR2 YFSETQ. The CDR3 nucleotides are TGCGCCAGCAGCAAGACAGGGGATGAGACCCAGTACTTC. This encodes CASSKTGDETQYF.

The V and J genes are TRBV4-1 and TRBJ2-1, with 8 positions matching TRBD2. In germline, CDR1 is MGHRA, CDR2 YSYEKL. The CDR3 runs to 16 residues. Unmatched junction bases numbered 9, after V lost 2 bases and J lost 6 bases. The CDR3 is CASSQISGTSANEQFF. DNA of the CDR3: TGCGCCAGCAGCCAAATTTCGGGGACTAGTGCCAATGAGCAGTTCTTC.

The CDR3 DNA sequence: TGTGCCAGCCGGGACTTAAGCACAGATACGCAGTATTTT. This encodes CASRDLSTDTQYF. V usage is TRBV7-8 and J usage is TRBJ2-3, with D perhaps matching TRBD2 (6 bases). This CDR3 is 13 amino acids long. Trimming shortened V by 8 bases and J by 0 bases, and 9 bases separated the two germline ends. Germline-derived CDR1 and CDR2 are SGHVS and FQNEAQ.